One sample yielded the 17 T cell receptor beta chains listed below, sequenced in a study of blood T cells in healthy people across ages. Primed by a sample-barcoded 5' primer and a J-beta primer mix, a second PCR proceeded for roughly 6 to 12 cycles. TCRdb passed the 5' RACE reads through MiXCR, listing each CDR3 protein once. The table includes 850,000 to 1,300,000 distinct CDR3 sequences, under 55% detected once. Sequencing was performed on blood. Receptor source: a woman aged 55-69 years in good health.

The V and J genes are TRBV12-3 or TRBV12-4 and TRBJ2-3; 15 nucleotides line up with TRBD2. V was clipped by 5 bases and J by 2 bases; unmatched bases: 11. CDR3 length: 19 residues. Here the CDR3 reads CASSPRTSGRAFFTDTQYF. The DNA of the CDR3 is TGTGCCAGCAGTCCCCGGACTAGCGGGAGGGCCTTTTTCACAGATACGCAGTATTTT.

This clonotype was observed a few times. The J gene is TRBJ2-7, the V gene TRBV10-3; 10 bases fit TRBD1. This CDR3 has 14 amino acids. The germline V gene encodes CDR1 ENHRY and CDR2 SYGVKD. V was clipped by 6 bases and J by 2 bases; unmatched bases: 4. This chain's CDR3 is CAISRGTGAYEQYF. As DNA, the CDR3 is TGTGCCATCAGCCGGGGGACAGGGGCCTACGAGCAGTACTTC.

This clonotype has more than one count but fewer than ten. The J gene is TRBJ1-5, the V gene TRBV5-6; no firm D call. Trimming removed 0 bases at V and 2 bases at J, with 6 bases between. CDR3 length equals 14 residues. The V gene's germline CDR1 is SGHDT and CDR2 YYEEEE. The CDR3 sequence is CASSLDSGNQPQHF. CDR3 DNA: TGTGCCAGCAGCTTGGACAGCGGCAATCAGCCCCAGCATTTT.

This clonotype has just a few counts. The CDR3 DNA is TGCAGTGCTAGAGATTGGGCAGGGCATAGCACAGATACGCAGTATTTT. This translates into CSARDWAGHSTDTQYF. The chain has TRBV20-1 and TRBJ2-3, with D perhaps matching TRBD1 (5 bases). The V and J ends lost 0 bases and 0 bases respectively, with 13 bases between them. This CDR3 contains 16 residues. The germline V gene has CDR1 DFQATT and CDR2 SNEGSKA (reference sequence).

The chain employs TRBV28 and TRBJ2-4; the match to TRBD1 covers 7 bases. The better agreement between TRBJ2-7 and the DNA end casts doubt on the J call. The CDR3 consists of 16 residues. CDR1 and CDR2 from the germline V gene are MDHEN and SYDVKM. In DNA form, the CDR3 reads TGTGCCAGCAGTTTATTTGGGGACAGTGACTTCTACGAGCAGTACTTC. This encodes CASSLFGDSDFYEQYF.

The chain carries TRBV9 and TRBJ1-1; TRBD1 is a possible D gene (5 bases). V was cut by 3 bases and J by 2 bases, with 11 bases left in between. The germline V gene encodes CDR1 SGDLS and CDR2 YYNGEE. The length of the CDR3 is 14 residues. CDR3: CASSDGGGNTEAFF. CDR3 nucleotide sequence: TGTGCCAGCAGCGACGGGGGGGGTAACACTGAAGCTTTCTTT.

The chain has TRBV20-1 and TRBJ2-2; D gene ambiguous. This CDR3 region has 14 residues. In germline, CDR1 is DFQATT, CDR2 SNEGSKA (reference sequence). Trimming took 3 bases from V and 1 from J, leaving 9 bases between them. The CDR3 region has the DNA TGCAGTGCTAGTCGTGACATGAACACCGGGGAGCTGTTTTTT. Protein: CSASRDMNTGELFF.

There are a few counts of this clonotype. This sequence joins TRBV6-1 and TRBJ2-4; D is possibly TRBD1 (6 bases). Trimming took 6 bases from V and 13 from J, leaving 22 bases between them. This CDR3 region has 14 residues. Per the germline V gene, CDR1 is MNHNS and CDR2 is SASEGT. The CDR3 loop is CASSHLDSETEQYF. CDR3 DNA sequence: TGTGCCAGCAGCCACCTGGACAGTGAGACAGAGCAGTACTTC.

The chain has TRBV3-1 and TRBJ2-1; 7 bases match TRBD2. This CDR3 spans 15 amino acids. The germline V gene has CDR1 LGHDT and CDR2 YNNKEL (reference sequence). V trimming: 4 bases; J trimming: 5 bases; junction bases outside the gene matches: 8. The CDR3 region has the DNA TGTGCCAGCAGCCTTACTAGCGCCCCGAACAATGAGCAGTTCTTC. As protein: CASSLTSAPNNEQFF.

Only one count was recorded for this clonotype. The chain has TRBV6-1 and TRBJ2-1, with 16 bases matching TRBD2. The assigned J gene may be wrong: the sequence end matches TRBJ2-7 better. The CDR3 covers 18 residues. Germline assignment: CDR1 MNHNS and CDR2 SASEGT. The CDR3 DNA sequence: TGTGCCACCCTAGCCGGGACTAGCGGGAGGGCCCCCTACAATGAGCAGTACTTC. Residues: CATLAGTSGRAPYNEQYF.

This clonotype was observed a handful of times. The chain has TRBV5-1 and TRBJ2-7; a weak D match, TRBD2 (6 bases). Trimming shortened V by 4 bases and J by 0 bases, and 17 bases separated the two germline ends. The germline CDR1 and CDR2 sequences are SGHRS and YFSETQ. This CDR3 is 16 amino acids long. CDR3: CASSGPDGDFSYEQYF. CDR3 nucleotide sequence: TGCGCCAGCAGCGGGCCGGATGGGGACTTCTCCTACGAGCAGTACTTC.

The rearrangement links TRBV29-1 to TRBJ2-5; D is possibly TRBD2 (7 bases). The J call is doubtful: the DNA matches TRBJ2-7 better. CDR1 and CDR2 from the germline V gene are SQVTM and ANQGSEA. The CDR3 totals 13 residues. The CDR3 region is CSVGGGRSYEQYF. The CDR3 coding sequence is TGCAGCGTGGGGGGCGGGAGATCCTACGAGCAGTACTTC.

This sequence joins TRBV28 and TRBJ2-4; no reliable D call. Near its end, the DNA agrees better with TRBJ2-7, so the J call may be wrong. Looked up from germline, CDR1 is MDHEN and CDR2 is SYDVKM. This CDR3 comprises 15 residues. The CDR3 DNA reads TGTGCCAGCAGTCCCCCCGCGGCGATACCCTACGAGCAGTACTTC. Translation: CASSPPAAIPYEQYF.

The V call is TRBV5-1, the J call TRBJ2-6, with D unresolved. V was shortened by 4 bases and J by 2 bases, with 10 bases between the two germline ends. There are 15 residues in the CDR3. Germline V gene lookup returns CDR1 SGHRS and CDR2 YFSETQ. CDR3 in DNA: TGCGCCAGCAGCCCTACCGTGGCTGGGGCCAACGTCCTGACTTTC. Its protein product is CASSPTVAGANVLTF.

This chain uses TRBV6-5 with TRBJ2-7; D gene ambiguous. Germline CDR1 and CDR2: MNHEY and SVGAGI. This CDR3 is 13 amino acids long. V gave up 5 bases and J gave up 6 bases, with 14 bases separating them. The CDR3 loop reads CASSPPEVSEQYF. As DNA, the CDR3 is TGTGCCAGCAGTCCGCCCGAGGTATCCGAGCAGTACTTC.

The V and J genes are TRBV3-1 and TRBJ2-4; D tentatively fits TRBD1 or TRBD2 (5 bases each). The J call could be wrong; TRBJ2-7 is a better fit for the DNA end. The germline V gene encodes CDR1 LGHDT and CDR2 YNNKEL (reference sequence). The CDR3 runs to 17 residues. CDR3 amino acids: CASSQAGPRDVTYEQYF. For the CDR3, the DNA is TGTGCCAGCAGCCAGGCTGGACCACGGGACGTAACCTACGAGCAGTACTTC.

This clonotype has a handful of counts. This chain joins TRBV3-1 and TRBJ2-7; weak D call: TRBD1 (6 bases). CDR3 length equals 15 residues. The V end was cut by 1 base, the J end by 0 bases, with 10 bases between. CDR1 and CDR2 (germline): LGHDT, YNNKEL (reference sequence). The DNA for the CDR3 is TGTGCCAGCAGCCAAGCAGGGGTTTACTCCTACGAGCAGTACTTC. It codes for CASSQAGVYSYEQYF.